The TCR beta chain under discussion was sequenced for a study of blood T cell repertoires in COVID-19. Study-level information: The study drew acute and convalescent COVID-19 samples from the United States, Italy and Spain.

Germline lookup yields CDR1 SNHLY and CDR2 FYNNEI. There are 15 residues in the CDR3. Trimming took 6 bases from V and 6 from J, leaving 17 bases between them. In the study's own analysis: Amplification of reference gene primers provided the estimated nucleated cell counts. Libraries were prepared by immunoSEQ multiplex PCR; TCRdb keeps only in-frame clonotypes and omits some of them. V, J and clone size reflect that table, while D and trimming were determined from the DNA. The table records approximately 190,000 clones, 70% to 90% of them present only once. This chain uses TRBV2 with TRBJ2-2, with a possible D match to TRBD1 (6 bases). The material sequenced was peripheral blood. The TCR sequence derives from a man aged 65 to 85 with active or convalescent COVID-19. The CDR3 loop is CASRSTTQGSGELFF. CDR3 DNA: TGTGCCAGCAGATCCACAACACAGGGTTCCGGGGAGCTGTTTTTT.